A selection of T cell receptor beta chains follows, all from one sample in a study of blood T cells in healthy people across ages. TCRdb reprocessed the 5' RACE reads via MiXCR and lists one record per CDR3 protein. The data show some 1.1 million distinct CDR3 sequences, 30% to 40% seen once. The specimen sequenced was blood. The origin of the receptors is a man aged 18 to 29 in good health. The CDR3 runs from the conserved cysteine through the conserved F or W. Each record gives: clone size, D gene, J gene, V gene, CDR3 DNA, CDR3 protein. D genes are given only for firm matches. Some rows have no size entry. The others give once, few or many, or a class for an expanded clone.

clone size: many
D gene: -
J gene: TRBJ2-5
V gene: TRBV20-1
CDR3 DNA: TGCAGTGCTAGAGGCACGACAGCAGTGGAGACCCAGTACTTC
CDR3 protein: CSARGTTAVETQYF

clone size: -
D gene: -
J gene: TRBJ1-6
V gene: TRBV6-1
CDR3 DNA: TGTGCCAGCACCCGAGGGGGTAATTCACCCCTCCACTTT
CDR3 protein: CASTRGGNSPLHF

clone size: few
D gene: -
J gene: TRBJ1-2
V gene: TRBV20-1
CDR3 DNA: TGCAGTGCTCTCGACGGATTATCGGAGTATGGCTACACCTTC
CDR3 protein: CSALDGLSEYGYTF

clone size: -
D gene: TRBD1
J gene: TRBJ1-2
V gene: TRBV7-2
CDR3 DNA: TGTGCCAGCAGCTTACTGGGACAGGTCGGTGGCTACACCTTC
CDR3 protein: CASSLLGQVGGYTF

clone size: -
D gene: -
J gene: TRBJ1-1
V gene: TRBV20-1
CDR3 DNA: TGCAGTGCCCATCCGGGCAGGGGTAGTGAAGCTTTCTTT
CDR3 protein: CSAHPGRGSEAFF

clone size: -
D gene: TRBD1
J gene: TRBJ1-5
V gene: TRBV6-2/TRBV6-3
CDR3 DNA: TGTGCCAGCAGTTTTAAGACAGGGAGGGGAGTGCGGAGCAATCAGCCCCAGCATTTT
CDR3 protein: CASSFKTGRGVRSNQPQHF

clone size: -
D gene: -
J gene: TRBJ1-2
V gene: TRBV2
CDR3 DNA: TGTGCCAGCAGTGAGAGGTCCGATAGTTCTAACTATGGCTACACCTTC
CDR3 protein: CASSERSDSSNYGYTF

clone size: few
D gene: -
J gene: TRBJ1-5
V gene: TRBV7-2
CDR3 DNA: TGTGCCAGCAGCTTAGCGGCAGGGGACAGCAATCAGCCCCAGCATTTT
CDR3 protein: CASSLAAGDSNQPQHF

clone size: -
D gene: -
J gene: TRBJ2-7
V gene: TRBV3-1
CDR3 DNA: TGTGCCAGCAGCCAAGTTAAGAGGAGCGAGCAGTACTTC
CDR3 protein: CASSQVKRSEQYF

clone size: -
D gene: -
J gene: TRBJ2-2
V gene: TRBV4-1
CDR3 DNA: TGCGCCAACAGCCAAGGTGACGTAGCGAGAGGGGAGCTGTTTTTT
CDR3 protein: CANSQGDVARGELFF

clone size: -
D gene: -
J gene: TRBJ1-1
V gene: TRBV6-6
CDR3 DNA: TGTGCCAGCAGTTACAGGGCAGGGATGAACACTGAAGCTTTCTTT
CDR3 protein: CASSYRAGMNTEAFF

clone size: few
D gene: -
J gene: TRBJ1-6
V gene: TRBV28
CDR3 DNA: TGTGCCAGCAGTTTCAGCCAGGGTCGCCCCTATAATTCACCCCTCCACTTT
CDR3 protein: CASSFSQGRPYNSPLHF

clone size: few
D gene: -
J gene: TRBJ2-5
V gene: TRBV12-3/TRBV12-4
CDR3 DNA: TGTGCCAGCAGTTTTCCCCCCGGTCCGAAACAAGAGACCCAGTACTTC
CDR3 protein: CASSFPPGPKQETQYF

clone size: -
D gene: -
J gene: TRBJ2-7
V gene: TRBV7-9
CDR3 DNA: TGTGCCAGCAGCAATGGGCAGGGACCAACCTACGAGCAGTACTTC
CDR3 protein: CASSNGQGPTYEQYF

clone size: -
D gene: -
J gene: TRBJ1-2
V gene: TRBV6-6
CDR3 DNA: TGTGCCAGCAGTTACATCCAGGGGCGCGCGAACTATGGCTACACCTTC
CDR3 protein: CASSYIQGRANYGYTF

clone size: few
D gene: TRBD2
J gene: TRBJ2-2
V gene: TRBV28
CDR3 DNA: TGTGCCAGCAGTGAGGGACTAGCGGGGGGGTTCGCGAACACCGGGGAGCTGTTTTTT
CDR3 protein: CASSEGLAGGFANTGELFF

clone size: -
D gene: TRBD1
J gene: TRBJ1-1
V gene: TRBV14
CDR3 DNA: TGTGCCAGCAGCCAAGGAACGGGGACAGGGCCCATGAACACTGAAGCTTTCTTT
CDR3 protein: CASSQGTGTGPMNTEAFF

clone size: many
D gene: -
J gene: TRBJ2-5
V gene: TRBV5-1
CDR3 DNA: TGCGCCAGCAGCTTACCCAGTCAAGAGACCCAGTACTTC
CDR3 protein: CASSLPSQETQYF

clone size: -
D gene: -
J gene: TRBJ2-1
V gene: TRBV27
CDR3 DNA: TGTGCCAGCAGTTTACCCCGAGACACGTACAATGAGCAGTTCTTC
CDR3 protein: CASSLPRDTYNEQFF

clone size: -
D gene: -
J gene: TRBJ2-7
V gene: TRBV7-2
CDR3 DNA: TGTGCCAGCAGCATTACCGGACCCTATTACGAGCAGTACTTC
CDR3 protein: CASSITGPYYEQYF

clone size: few
D gene: TRBD2
J gene: TRBJ2-1
V gene: TRBV4-3
CDR3 DNA: TGCGCCAGCAGCCAAGCCCGGCTAGCGGGGGATTCCTACAATGAGCAGTTCTTC
CDR3 protein: CASSQARLAGDSYNEQFF

clone size: once
D gene: -
J gene: TRBJ1-2
V gene: TRBV7-9
CDR3 DNA: TGTGCCAGCAGCTTAGCGCACCAGGAGGGTGCTTTGGGCTACACCTTC
CDR3 protein: CASSLAHQEGALGYTF

clone size: few
D gene: -
J gene: TRBJ1-1
V gene: TRBV29-1
CDR3 DNA: TGCAGCGTTGTGGGGAGGACAGTTTTAATGAACACTGAAGCTTTCTTT
CDR3 protein: CSVVGRTVLMNTEAFF

clone size: -
D gene: TRBD1
J gene: TRBJ1-5
V gene: TRBV7-2
CDR3 DNA: TGTGCCAGCAGTTTTCGGACAGGGGGCTGGCAGCCCCAGCATTTT
CDR3 protein: CASSFRTGGWQPQHF

clone size: -
D gene: -
J gene: TRBJ1-2
V gene: TRBV5-1
CDR3 DNA: TGCGCCAGCAGCGTGCCGAATAACTATGGCTACACCTTC
CDR3 protein: CASSVPNNYGYTF

clone size: -
D gene: -
J gene: TRBJ1-6
V gene: TRBV20-1
CDR3 DNA: TGCAGTGCTAGAGATCGGGGACGAACTGATAATTCACCCCTCCACTTT
CDR3 protein: CSARDRGRTDNSPLHF

clone size: -
D gene: TRBD2
J gene: TRBJ2-7
V gene: TRBV10-3
CDR3 DNA: TGTGCCATCAGCCCGGGACTAGCGGGGGGGCCCGGGTATGAGCAGTACTTC
CDR3 protein: CAISPGLAGGPGYEQYF

clone size: few
D gene: -
J gene: TRBJ2-1
V gene: TRBV11-1
CDR3 DNA: TGTGCCAGCAGCTTTACGTCGCGGTTGGGCTCCTACAATGAGCAGTTCTTC
CDR3 protein: CASSFTSRLGSYNEQFF

clone size: few
D gene: -
J gene: TRBJ2-3
V gene: TRBV7-2
CDR3 DNA: TGTGCCAGCAGCCTGGACATTTCAAGCACAGATACGCAGTATTTT
CDR3 protein: CASSLDISSTDTQYF

clone size: -
D gene: -
J gene: TRBJ2-2
V gene: TRBV9
CDR3 DNA: TGTGCCAGCAGCGGGCGGGGCGTGGAACGCGGGGAGCTGTTTTTT
CDR3 protein: CASSGRGVERGELFF

clone size: few
D gene: -
J gene: TRBJ1-1
V gene: TRBV4-2
CDR3 DNA: TGTGCCAGCAGCCAAGATCTTCGTAGAGCTTTCTTT
CDR3 protein: CASSQDLRRAFF

clone size: -
D gene: -
J gene: TRBJ2-3
V gene: TRBV7-2
CDR3 DNA: TGTGCCAGCAGCCTCGGGACCGCCGGGATGGATACGCAGTATTTT
CDR3 protein: CASSLGTAGMDTQYF

clone size: -
D gene: -
J gene: TRBJ2-4
V gene: TRBV7-2
CDR3 DNA: TGTGCCAGCAGCTTAAGTACAGTAGCCAAAAACATTCAGTACTTC
CDR3 protein: CASSLSTVAKNIQYF

clone size: -
D gene: -
J gene: TRBJ2-7
V gene: TRBV11-2
CDR3 DNA: TGTGCCAGCAGCTTAGTCGTTGTAGGGCCAACCTACGAGCAGTACTTC
CDR3 protein: CASSLVVVGPTYEQYF

clone size: -
D gene: -
J gene: TRBJ1-1
V gene: TRBV4-1
CDR3 DNA: TGCGCCAGCAGCCAAGATACAGGTCTGAACACTGAAGCTTTCTTT
CDR3 protein: CASSQDTGLNTEAFF

clone size: few
D gene: -
J gene: TRBJ2-7
V gene: TRBV20-1
CDR3 DNA: TGCAGTGCTAGTGCAGCGAGCTCCTACGAGCAGTACTTC
CDR3 protein: CSASAASSYEQYF

clone size: -
D gene: -
J gene: TRBJ1-1
V gene: TRBV29-1
CDR3 DNA: TGCAGCGTTGGTGGAGCCGAAGCTTTCTTT
CDR3 protein: CSVGGAEAFF

clone size: many
D gene: -
J gene: TRBJ1-2
V gene: TRBV5-1
CDR3 DNA: TGCGCCAGCAGCTTCTACAGATCTGGGGATGGCTACACCTTC
CDR3 protein: CASSFYRSGDGYTF

clone size: many
D gene: -
J gene: TRBJ1-2
V gene: TRBV10-3
CDR3 DNA: TGTGCCATCAGCGGACAGCAATCTAACTATGGCTACACCTTC
CDR3 protein: CAISGQQSNYGYTF

clone size: -
D gene: TRBD2
J gene: TRBJ2-1
V gene: TRBV12-3/TRBV12-4
CDR3 DNA: TGTGCCAGCAGTATTTCTAGCGGGGAGACGTACAATGAGCAGTTCTTC
CDR3 protein: CASSISSGETYNEQFF

clone size: many
D gene: TRBD1
J gene: TRBJ2-7
V gene: TRBV12-3/TRBV12-4
CDR3 DNA: TGTGCCAGCAGCCCACAACCGGGACAGGAATACGAGCAGTACTTC
CDR3 protein: CASSPQPGQEYEQYF

clone size: -
D gene: -
J gene: TRBJ1-1
V gene: TRBV6-5
CDR3 DNA: TGTGCCAGCAGTTACGAACAGGGTAACACTGAAGCTTTCTTT
CDR3 protein: CASSYEQGNTEAFF

clone size: few
D gene: -
J gene: TRBJ2-1
V gene: TRBV20-1
CDR3 DNA: TGCGGTTACAATGAGCAGTTCTTC
CDR3 protein: CGYNEQFF

clone size: once
D gene: TRBD2
J gene: TRBJ2-3
V gene: TRBV30
CDR3 DNA: TGTGCCTGGATAGGGACTAGCGGCCTTGGGGATACGCAGTATTTT
CDR3 protein: CAWIGTSGLGDTQYF

clone size: -
D gene: -
J gene: TRBJ1-1
V gene: TRBV19
CDR3 DNA: TGTGCCAGTAGGGAAGCGGGTATGAACACTGAAGCTTTCTTT
CDR3 protein: CASREAGMNTEAFF

clone size: -
D gene: TRBD2
J gene: TRBJ2-2
V gene: TRBV20-1
CDR3 DNA: TGCAGTGCTAGATCGCGGACTAGCGCTAACACCGGGGAGCTGTTTTTT
CDR3 protein: CSARSRTSANTGELFF

clone size: few
D gene: -
J gene: TRBJ2-7
V gene: TRBV12-3/TRBV12-4
CDR3 DNA: TGTGCCAGCAGTTTACACGGGGACTACGAGCAGTACTTC
CDR3 protein: CASSLHGDYEQYF

clone size: -
D gene: -
J gene: TRBJ1-1
V gene: TRBV7-2
CDR3 DNA: TGTGCCAGCAGCTTAGATTGGGGACCCCGCTCAGCTTTCTTT
CDR3 protein: CASSLDWGPRSAFF

clone size: few
D gene: -
J gene: TRBJ1-2
V gene: TRBV6-7
CDR3 DNA: TGTGCCAGCAGTTACTCGGGCAGGGGAGTTAACTATGGCTACACCTTC
CDR3 protein: CASSYSGRGVNYGYTF

clone size: -
D gene: TRBD2
J gene: TRBJ2-3
V gene: TRBV9
CDR3 DNA: TGTGCCAGCAGCACCCAAGGACTAGCCACCTTAAGCACAGATACGCAGTATTTT
CDR3 protein: CASSTQGLATLSTDTQYF

clone size: -
D gene: -
J gene: TRBJ2-3
V gene: TRBV7-2
CDR3 DNA: TGTGCCAGCAGCTCCCGGGACACGGAAAAGTATTTT
CDR3 protein: CASSSRDTEKYF